The clone carrying this TCR beta chain was seen a few times. No antigen is known for it. The length of the CDR3 is 13 residues. The germline V gene has CDR1 SGHAT and CDR2 FQNNGV. Trimming took off 5 bases at V and 4 bases at J, with 10 bases between the two ends. MiXCR, applied by TCRdb to the 5' RACE reads, yields one record per CDR3 protein. The sample has a few hundred thousand distinct CDR3 sequences, roughly 25% seen once. This sample stems from a study of T-cell memory formation after mild COVID-19. General study points: Contracting clones localized mainly to CM and EM when CD4+ and mainly to EMRA when CD8+. The pre-infection memory compartment contained some responding clones, suggesting cross-reactive memory joined.

The genes are TRBV11-2 and TRBJ2-3; D gene ambiguous. This clonotype was sampled from an adult woman who had mild COVID-19 (a few samples of this study predate the infection). Cell type and time point are not known. The material sequenced was PBMCs or a T cell subset sorted from them (not recorded which). The CDR3 DNA is TGTGCCAGCAGCCCGGGCACATCAGATACGCAGTATTTT. It codes for CASSPGTSDTQYF.